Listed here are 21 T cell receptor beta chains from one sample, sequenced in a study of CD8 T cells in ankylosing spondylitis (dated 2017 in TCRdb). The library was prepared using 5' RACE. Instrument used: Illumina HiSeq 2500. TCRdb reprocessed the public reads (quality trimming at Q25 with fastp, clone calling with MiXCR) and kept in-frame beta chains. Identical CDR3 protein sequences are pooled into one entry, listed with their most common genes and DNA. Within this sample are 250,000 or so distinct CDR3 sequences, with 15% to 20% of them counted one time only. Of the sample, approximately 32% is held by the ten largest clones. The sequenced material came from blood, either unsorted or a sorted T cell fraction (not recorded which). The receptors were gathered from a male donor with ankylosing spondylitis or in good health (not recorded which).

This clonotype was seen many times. The CDR3 DNA sequence: TGTGCCAGCAGCTTGGTGCGGGCAGGGGGCACAGATACGCAGTATTTT. It yields the protein CASSLVRAGGTDTQYF. The chain has TRBV5-6 and TRBJ2-3, with a weak D call TRBD1 (6 bases). The CDR3 runs to 16 residues. The germline V and J ends were trimmed by 0 bases and 1 base, with 12 bases remaining between them. Germline V gene data show CDR1 as SGHDT and CDR2 as YYEEEE.

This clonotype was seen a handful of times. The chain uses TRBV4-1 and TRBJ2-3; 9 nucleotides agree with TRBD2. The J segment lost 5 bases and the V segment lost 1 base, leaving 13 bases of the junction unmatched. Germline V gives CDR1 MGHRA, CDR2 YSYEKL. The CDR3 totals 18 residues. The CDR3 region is CASSQVFAGGPFQDTQYF. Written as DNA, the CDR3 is TGCGCCAGCAGCCAAGTTTTCGCGGGAGGGCCTTTTCAAGATACGCAGTATTTT.

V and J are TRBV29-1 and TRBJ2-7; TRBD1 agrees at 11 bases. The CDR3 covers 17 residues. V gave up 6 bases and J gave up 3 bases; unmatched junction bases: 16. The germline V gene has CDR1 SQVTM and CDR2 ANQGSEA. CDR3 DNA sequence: TGCAGCGTCGCCTCACCTGGACAGGGGGCGGACCTCTACGAGCAGTACTTC. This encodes CSVASPGQGADLYEQYF.

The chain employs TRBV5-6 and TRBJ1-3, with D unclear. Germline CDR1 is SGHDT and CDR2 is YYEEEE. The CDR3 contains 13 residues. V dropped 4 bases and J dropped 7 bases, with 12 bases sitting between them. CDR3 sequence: CASSPGIRNTIYF. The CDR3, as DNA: TGTGCCAGCAGCCCCGGAATCCGCAACACCATATATTTT.

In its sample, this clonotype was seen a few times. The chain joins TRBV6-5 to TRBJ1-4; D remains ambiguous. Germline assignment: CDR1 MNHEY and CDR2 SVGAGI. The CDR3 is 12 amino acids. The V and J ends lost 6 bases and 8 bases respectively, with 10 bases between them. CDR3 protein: CASRGEDEKLFF. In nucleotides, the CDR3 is TGTGCCAGCAGGGGAGAGGACGAAAAACTGTTTTTT.

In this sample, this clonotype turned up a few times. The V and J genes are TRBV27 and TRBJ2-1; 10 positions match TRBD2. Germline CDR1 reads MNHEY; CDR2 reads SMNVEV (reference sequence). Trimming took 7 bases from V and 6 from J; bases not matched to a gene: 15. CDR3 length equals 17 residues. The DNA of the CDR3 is TGTGCCAGCAAAAAAGGACTAGCGGCTCTCCTTGGCAATGAGCAGTTCTTC. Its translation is CASKKGLAALLGNEQFF.

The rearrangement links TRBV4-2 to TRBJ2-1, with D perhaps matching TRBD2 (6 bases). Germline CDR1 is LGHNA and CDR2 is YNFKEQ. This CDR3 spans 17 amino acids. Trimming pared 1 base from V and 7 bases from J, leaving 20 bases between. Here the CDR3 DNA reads TGTGCCAGCAGCCAAGGGTTCGGGAGCCTGGGGTTGAATGAGCAGTTCTTC. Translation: CASSQGFGSLGLNEQFF.

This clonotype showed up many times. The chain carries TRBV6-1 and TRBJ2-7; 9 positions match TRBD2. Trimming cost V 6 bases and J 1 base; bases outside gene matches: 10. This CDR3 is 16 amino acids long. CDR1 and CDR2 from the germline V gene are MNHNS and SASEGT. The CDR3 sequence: CASSPEGLAGSYEQYF. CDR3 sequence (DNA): TGTGCCAGCAGCCCAGAGGGGCTAGCGGGGTCCTACGAGCAGTACTTC.

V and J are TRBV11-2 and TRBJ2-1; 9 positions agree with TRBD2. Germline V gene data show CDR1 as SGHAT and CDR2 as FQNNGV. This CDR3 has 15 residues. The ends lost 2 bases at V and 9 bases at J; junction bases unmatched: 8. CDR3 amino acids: CASSLLLAGDGEQFF. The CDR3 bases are TGTGCCAGCAGCTTACTCTTAGCGGGAGATGGTGAGCAGTTCTTC.

DNA for the CDR3: TGTGCCAGCAGTTCGCTTACAGGGGCGGGCGAGACCCAGTACTTC. Translation: CASSSLTGAGETQYF. The chain links TRBV12-3 or TRBV12-4 to TRBJ2-5, with 7 bases that match TRBD1. This CDR3 is built from 15 residues. J was trimmed by 5 bases and V by 4 bases; bases with no gene match: 10.

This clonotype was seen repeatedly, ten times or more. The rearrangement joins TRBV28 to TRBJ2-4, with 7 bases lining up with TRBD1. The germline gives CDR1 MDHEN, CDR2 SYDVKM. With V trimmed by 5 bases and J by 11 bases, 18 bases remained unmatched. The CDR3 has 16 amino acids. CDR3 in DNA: TGTGCCAGCAGTGCTATGGACGGACAGGTTGGGGTGGTTCAGTACTTC. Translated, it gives CASSAMDGQVGVVQYF.

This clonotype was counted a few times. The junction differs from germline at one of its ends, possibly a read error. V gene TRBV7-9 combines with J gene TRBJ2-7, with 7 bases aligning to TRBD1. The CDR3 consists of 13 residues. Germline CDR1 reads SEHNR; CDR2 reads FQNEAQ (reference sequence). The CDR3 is CASSLDRVYEQYF. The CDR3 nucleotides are TGCGCCAGCAGCCTCGACAGGGTCTACGAGCAGTACTTC.

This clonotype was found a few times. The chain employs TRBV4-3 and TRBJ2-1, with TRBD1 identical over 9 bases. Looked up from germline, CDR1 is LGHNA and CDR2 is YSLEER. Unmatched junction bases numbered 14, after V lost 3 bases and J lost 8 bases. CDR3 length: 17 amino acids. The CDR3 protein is CASSQLRLGQGGDEQFF. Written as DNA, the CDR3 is TGCGCCAGCAGCCAGCTCCGACTGGGACAGGGTGGCGATGAGCAGTTCTTC.

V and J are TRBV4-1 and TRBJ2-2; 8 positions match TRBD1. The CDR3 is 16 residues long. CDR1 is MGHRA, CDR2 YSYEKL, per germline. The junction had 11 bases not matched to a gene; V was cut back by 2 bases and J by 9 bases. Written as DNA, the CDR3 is TGCGCCAGCAGCCAAACCTCGGACAGGGTCCGCCGGGAGCTGTTTTTT. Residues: CASSQTSDRVRRELFF.

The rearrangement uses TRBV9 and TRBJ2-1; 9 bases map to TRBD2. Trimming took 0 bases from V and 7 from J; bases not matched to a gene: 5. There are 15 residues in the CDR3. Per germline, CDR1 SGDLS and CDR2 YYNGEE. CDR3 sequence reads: CASSVEASGINEQFF. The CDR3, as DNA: TGTGCCAGCAGCGTAGAGGCTAGCGGGATAAATGAGCAGTTCTTC.

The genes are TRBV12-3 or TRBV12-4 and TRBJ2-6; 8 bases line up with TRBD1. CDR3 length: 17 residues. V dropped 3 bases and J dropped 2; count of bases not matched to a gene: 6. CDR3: CASSFYQGAAGANVLTF. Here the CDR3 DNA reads TGTGCCAGCAGTTTCTATCAGGGGGCGGCTGGGGCCAACGTCCTGACTTTC.

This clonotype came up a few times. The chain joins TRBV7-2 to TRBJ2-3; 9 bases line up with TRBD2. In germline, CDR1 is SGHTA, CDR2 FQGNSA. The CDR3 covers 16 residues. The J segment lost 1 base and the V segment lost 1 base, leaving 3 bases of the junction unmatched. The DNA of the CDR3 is TGTGCCAGCAGCTTAGAGTCTAGCGGGGGCACAGATACGCAGTATTTT. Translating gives CASSLESSGGTDTQYF.

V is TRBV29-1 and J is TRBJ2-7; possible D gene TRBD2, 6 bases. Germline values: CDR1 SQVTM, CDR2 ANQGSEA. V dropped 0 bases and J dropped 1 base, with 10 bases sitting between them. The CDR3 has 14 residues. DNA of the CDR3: TGCAGCGTTGAAGATGTTAGCGGTTCCTACGAGCAGTACTTC. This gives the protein CSVEDVSGSYEQYF.

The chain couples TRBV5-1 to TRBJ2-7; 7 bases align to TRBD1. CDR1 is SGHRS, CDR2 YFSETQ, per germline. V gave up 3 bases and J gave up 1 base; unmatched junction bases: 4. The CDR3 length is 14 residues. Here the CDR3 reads CASSSGQKSYEQYF. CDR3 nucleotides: TGCGCCAGCAGCTCGGGACAGAAATCCTACGAGCAGTACTTC.

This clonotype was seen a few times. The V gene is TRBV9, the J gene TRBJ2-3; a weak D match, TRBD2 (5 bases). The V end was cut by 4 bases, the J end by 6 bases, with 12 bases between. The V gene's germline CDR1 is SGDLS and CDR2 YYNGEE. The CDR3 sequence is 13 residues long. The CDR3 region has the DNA TGTGCCAGCAGCATACTAGAGACGGATACGCAGTATTTT. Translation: CASSILETDTQYF.

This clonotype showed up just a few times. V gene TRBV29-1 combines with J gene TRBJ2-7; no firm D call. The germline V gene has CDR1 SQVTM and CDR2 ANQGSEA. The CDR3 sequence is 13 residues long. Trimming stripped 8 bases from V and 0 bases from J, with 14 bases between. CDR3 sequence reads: CSCWVADSYEQYF. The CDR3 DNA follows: TGCAGCTGTTGGGTGGCAGACTCCTACGAGCAGTACTTC.